This T cell receptor beta chain was obtained from a study of blood T cell repertoires in COVID-19. Study in general: The samples span acute and convalescent COVID-19 from the United States, Italy and Spain.

Methods used by the authors: Amplification from reference gene primers served as the basis for estimated nucleated cell counts. Clones were sequenced by immunoSEQ multiplex PCR, and TCRdb holds only the in-frame ones, with some missing. The DNA gave D and trimming, while V, J and clone size come from that table. The sample lists fewer than 700,000 clones; about 88% were seen once. The CDR3 runs 16 residues. CDR1 LGHDT and CDR2 YNNKEL come from the germline V gene (reference sequence). Deletions cut 1 base from V and 3 bases from J, with 15 bases between. This receptor was identified in a woman between 50 and 59 years old with COVID-19, enrolled during active disease. The sample consisted of peripheral blood. The gene calls are TRBV3-1 (or the pseudogene TRBV3-2) and TRBJ1-1; D gene ambiguous. This CDR3 reads CASSQGTPAGHTEAFF. The CDR3 bases are TGTGCCAGCAGCCAAGGGACTCCCGCAGGTCACACTGAAGCTTTCTTT.